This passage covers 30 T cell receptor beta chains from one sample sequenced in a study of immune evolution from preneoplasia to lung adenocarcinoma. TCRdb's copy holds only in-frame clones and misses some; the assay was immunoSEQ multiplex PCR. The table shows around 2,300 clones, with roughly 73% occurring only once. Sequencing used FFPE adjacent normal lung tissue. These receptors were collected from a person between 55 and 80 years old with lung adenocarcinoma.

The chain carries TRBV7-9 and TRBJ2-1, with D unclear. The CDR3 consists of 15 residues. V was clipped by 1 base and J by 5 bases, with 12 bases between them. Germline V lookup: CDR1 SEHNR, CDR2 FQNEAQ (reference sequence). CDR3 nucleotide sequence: TGTGCCAGCAGCTTAGATGAACAGTGGGACAATGAGCAGTTCTTC. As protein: CASSLDEQWDNEQFF. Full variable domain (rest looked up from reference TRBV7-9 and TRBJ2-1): DTGVSQNPRHKITKRGQNVTFRCDPISEHNRLYWYRQTLGQGPEFLTYFQNEAQLEKSRLLSDRFSAERPKGSFSTLEIQRTEQGDSAMYLCASSLDEQWDNEQFFGPGTRLTVL.

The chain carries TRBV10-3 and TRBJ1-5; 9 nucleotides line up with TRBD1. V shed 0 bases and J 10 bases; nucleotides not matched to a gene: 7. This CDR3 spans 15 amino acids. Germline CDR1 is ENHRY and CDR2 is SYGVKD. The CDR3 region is CAISESQDRGEPQHF. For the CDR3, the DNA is TGTGCCATCAGTGAGTCTCAGGACAGGGGTGAACCCCAGCATTTT.

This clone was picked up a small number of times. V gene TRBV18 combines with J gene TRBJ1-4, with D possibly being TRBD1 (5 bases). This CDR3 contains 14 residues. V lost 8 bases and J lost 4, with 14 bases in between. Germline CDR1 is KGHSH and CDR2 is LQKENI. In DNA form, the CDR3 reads TGTGCCAGCCGTCTTACAGGTGATAATGAAAAACTGTTTTTT. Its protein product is CASRLTGDNEKLFF.

CDR3 coding DNA: TGTGCCAGCAGCCTGAGGGGGGGGGTCCAAGAGACCCAGTACTTC. It codes for CASSLRGGVQETQYF. The chain has TRBV9 and TRBJ2-5; maybe TRBD2 (7 bases). This CDR3 contains 15 residues. The germline CDR1 and CDR2 sequences are SGDLS and YYNGEE. Deletions cut 4 bases from V and 1 base from J, with 14 bases between. The full variable domain, with the rest looked up from reference TRBV9 and TRBJ2-5, is DSGVTQTPKHLITATGQRVTLRCSPRSGDLSVYWYQQSLDQGLQFLIQYYNGEERAKGNILERFSAQQFPDLHSELNLSSLELGDSALYFCASSLRGGVQETQYFGPGTRLLVL.

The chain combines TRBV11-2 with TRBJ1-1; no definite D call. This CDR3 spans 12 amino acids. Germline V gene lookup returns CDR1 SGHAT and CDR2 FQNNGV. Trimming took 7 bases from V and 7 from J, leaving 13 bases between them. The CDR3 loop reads CASTENMGEAFF. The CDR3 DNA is TGTGCCAGCACCGAAAACATGGGTGAAGCTTTCTTT.

The CDR3 is CASSILPGYGYTF. The CDR3 DNA reads as TGTGCCAGTAGTATCCTCCCCGGGTATGGCTACACCTTC. This chain uses TRBV19 with TRBJ1-2; D remains ambiguous. The germline V gene encodes CDR1 LNHDA and CDR2 SQIVND (reference sequence). CDR3 length: 13 amino acids. Between the trimmed V and J ends, which lost 3 bases and 5 bases, there was a span of 10 bases.

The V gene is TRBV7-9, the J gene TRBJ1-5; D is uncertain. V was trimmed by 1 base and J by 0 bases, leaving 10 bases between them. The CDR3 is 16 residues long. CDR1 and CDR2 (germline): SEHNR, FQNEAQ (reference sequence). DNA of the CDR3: TGTGCCAGCAGCTTAGATACCCCAGATAGCAATCAGCCCCAGCATTTT. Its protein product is CASSLDTPDSNQPQHF.

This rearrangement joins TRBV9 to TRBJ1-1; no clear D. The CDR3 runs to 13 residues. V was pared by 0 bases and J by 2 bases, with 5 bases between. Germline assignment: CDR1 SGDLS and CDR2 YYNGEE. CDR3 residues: CASSVVDNTEAFF. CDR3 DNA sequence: TGTGCCAGCAGCGTAGTGGACAACACTGAAGCTTTCTTT.

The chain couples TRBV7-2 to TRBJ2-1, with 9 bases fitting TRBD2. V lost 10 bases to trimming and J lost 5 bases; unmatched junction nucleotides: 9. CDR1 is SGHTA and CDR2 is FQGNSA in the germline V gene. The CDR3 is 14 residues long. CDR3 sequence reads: CANKRLAANNEQFF. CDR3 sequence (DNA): TGTGCCAACAAGAGACTAGCGGCGAACAATGAGCAGTTCTTC.

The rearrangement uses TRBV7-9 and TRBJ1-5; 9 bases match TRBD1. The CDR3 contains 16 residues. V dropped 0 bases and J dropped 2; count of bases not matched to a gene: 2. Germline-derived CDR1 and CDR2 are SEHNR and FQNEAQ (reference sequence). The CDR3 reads CASSLAGQGGNQPQHF. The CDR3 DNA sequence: TGTGCCAGCAGCTTAGCGGGACAGGGAGGCAATCAGCCCCAGCATTTT.

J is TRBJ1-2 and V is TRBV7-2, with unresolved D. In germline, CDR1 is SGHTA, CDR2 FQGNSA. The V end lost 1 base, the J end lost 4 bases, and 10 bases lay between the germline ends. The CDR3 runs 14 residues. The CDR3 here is CASSLDPGTYGYTF. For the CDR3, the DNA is TGTGCCAGCAGCTTAGATCCAGGTACCTATGGCTACACCTTC.

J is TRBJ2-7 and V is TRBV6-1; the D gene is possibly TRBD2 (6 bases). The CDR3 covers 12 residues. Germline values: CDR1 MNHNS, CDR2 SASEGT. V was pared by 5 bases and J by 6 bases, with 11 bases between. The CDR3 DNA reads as TGTGCCAGCAGTTGGGACTTCTCCGAGCAGTACTTC. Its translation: CASSWDFSEQYF.

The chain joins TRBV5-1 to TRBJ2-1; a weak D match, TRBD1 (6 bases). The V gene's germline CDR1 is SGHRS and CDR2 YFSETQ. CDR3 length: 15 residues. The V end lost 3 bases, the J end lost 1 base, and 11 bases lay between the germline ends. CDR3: CASSSMTGSYNEQFF. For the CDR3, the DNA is TGCGCCAGCAGCTCAATGACAGGATCCTACAATGAGCAGTTCTTC.

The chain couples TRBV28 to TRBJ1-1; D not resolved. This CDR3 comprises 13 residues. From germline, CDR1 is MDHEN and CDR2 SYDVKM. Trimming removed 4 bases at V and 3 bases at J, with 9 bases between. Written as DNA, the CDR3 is TGTGCCAGCAGTTCCCAGGAGGACACTGAAGCTTTCTTT. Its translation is CASSSQEDTEAFF.

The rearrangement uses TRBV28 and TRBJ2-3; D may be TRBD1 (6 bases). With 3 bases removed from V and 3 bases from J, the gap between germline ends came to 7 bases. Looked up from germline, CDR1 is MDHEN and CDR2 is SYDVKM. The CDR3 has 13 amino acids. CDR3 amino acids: CASSLRGTDTQYF. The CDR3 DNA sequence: TGTGCCAGCAGTTTGAGGGGGACAGATACGCAGTATTTT.

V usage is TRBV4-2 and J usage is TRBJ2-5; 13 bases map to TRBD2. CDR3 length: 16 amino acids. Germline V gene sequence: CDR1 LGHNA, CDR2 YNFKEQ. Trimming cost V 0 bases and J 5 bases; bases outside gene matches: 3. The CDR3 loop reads CASSQDTSGGAETQYF. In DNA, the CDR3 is TGTGCCAGCAGCCAAGATACTAGCGGGGGGGCGGAGACCCAGTACTTC.

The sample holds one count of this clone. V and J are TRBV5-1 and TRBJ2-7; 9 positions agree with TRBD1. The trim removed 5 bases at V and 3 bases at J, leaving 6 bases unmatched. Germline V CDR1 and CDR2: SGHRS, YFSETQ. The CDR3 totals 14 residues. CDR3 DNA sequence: TGCGCCAGCAGTTATGACAGGGGGGGCTACGAGCAGTACTTC. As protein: CASSYDRGGYEQYF.

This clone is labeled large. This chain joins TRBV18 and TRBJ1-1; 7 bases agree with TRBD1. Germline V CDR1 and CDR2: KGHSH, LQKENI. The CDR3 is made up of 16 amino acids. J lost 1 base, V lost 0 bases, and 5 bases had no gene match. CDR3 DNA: TGTGCCAGCTCACCACCGTCGACAGGGTCGAACACTGAAGCTTTCTTT. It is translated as CASSPPSTGSNTEAFF.

CDR3 nucleotides: TGTGCCAGCAGCCAAGGGTGGATGAACACTGAAGCTTTCTTT. Protein product: CASSQGWMNTEAFF. V gene TRBV28 combines with J gene TRBJ1-1; D remains unclear. CDR1 and CDR2 (germline): MDHEN, SYDVKM. This CDR3 has 14 residues. The V gene lost 6 bases and the J gene lost 0 bases, with 11 bases spanning the gap.

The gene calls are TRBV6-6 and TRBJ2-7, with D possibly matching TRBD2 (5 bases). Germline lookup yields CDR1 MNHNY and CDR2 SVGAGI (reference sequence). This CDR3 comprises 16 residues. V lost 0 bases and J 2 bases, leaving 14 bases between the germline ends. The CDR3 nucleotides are TGTGCCAGCAGTTACTCTCCCAGAACCGGGACCTACGAGCAGTACTTC. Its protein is CASSYSPRTGTYEQYF.

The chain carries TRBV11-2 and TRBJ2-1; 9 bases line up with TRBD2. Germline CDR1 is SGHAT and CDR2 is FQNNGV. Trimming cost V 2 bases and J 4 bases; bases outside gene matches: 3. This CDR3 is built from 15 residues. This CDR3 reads CASSLNSGGYNEQFF. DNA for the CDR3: TGTGCCAGCAGCTTAAATAGCGGGGGTTACAATGAGCAGTTCTTC.

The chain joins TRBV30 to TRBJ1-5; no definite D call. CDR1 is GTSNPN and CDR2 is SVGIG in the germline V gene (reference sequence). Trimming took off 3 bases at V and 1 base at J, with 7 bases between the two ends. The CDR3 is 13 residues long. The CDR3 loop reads CAWSLRSNQPQHF. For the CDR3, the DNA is TGTGCCTGGAGCCTTAGGAGCAATCAGCCCCAGCATTTT.

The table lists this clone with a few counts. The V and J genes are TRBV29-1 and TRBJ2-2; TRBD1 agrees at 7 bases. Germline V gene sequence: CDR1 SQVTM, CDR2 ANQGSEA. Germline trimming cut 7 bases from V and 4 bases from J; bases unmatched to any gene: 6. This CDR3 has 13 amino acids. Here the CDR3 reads CSATRGPTGELFF. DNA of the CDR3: TGCAGCGCTACAAGGGGGCCCACCGGGGAGCTGTTTTTT.

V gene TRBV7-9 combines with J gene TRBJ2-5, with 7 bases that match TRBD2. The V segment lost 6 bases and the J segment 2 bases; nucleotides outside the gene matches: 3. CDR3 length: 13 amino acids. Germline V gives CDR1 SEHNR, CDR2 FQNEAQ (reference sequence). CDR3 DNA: TGTGCCAGCAGGCGGGACTATCAAGAGACCCAGTACTTC. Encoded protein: CASRRDYQETQYF.

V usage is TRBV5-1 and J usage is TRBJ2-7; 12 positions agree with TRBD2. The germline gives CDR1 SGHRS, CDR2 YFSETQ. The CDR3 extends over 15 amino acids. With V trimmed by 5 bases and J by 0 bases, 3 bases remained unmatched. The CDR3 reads CASRRLAGDSYEQYF. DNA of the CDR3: TGCGCCAGCAGACGACTAGCGGGGGACTCCTACGAGCAGTACTTC.

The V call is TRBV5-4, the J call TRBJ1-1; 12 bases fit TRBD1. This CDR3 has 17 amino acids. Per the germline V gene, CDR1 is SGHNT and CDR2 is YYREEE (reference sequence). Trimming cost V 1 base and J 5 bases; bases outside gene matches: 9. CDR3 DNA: TGTGCCAGCAGCTTGTGGGACAGGGGGCGCGAAATGACTGAAGCTTTCTTT. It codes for CASSLWDRGREMTEAFF.

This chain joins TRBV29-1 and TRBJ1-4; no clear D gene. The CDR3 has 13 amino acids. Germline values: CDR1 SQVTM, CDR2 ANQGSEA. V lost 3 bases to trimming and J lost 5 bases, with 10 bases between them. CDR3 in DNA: TGCAGCGTTGAGGAGCAGCGCAATGAAAAACTGTTTTTT. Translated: CSVEEQRNEKLFF.

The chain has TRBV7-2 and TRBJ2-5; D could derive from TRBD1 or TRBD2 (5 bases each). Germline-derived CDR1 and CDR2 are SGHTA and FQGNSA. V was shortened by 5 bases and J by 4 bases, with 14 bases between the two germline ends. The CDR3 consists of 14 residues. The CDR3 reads CASSPAGAVETQYF. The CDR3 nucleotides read TGTGCCAGCAGCCCCGCCGGGGCCGTAGAGACCCAGTACTTC.

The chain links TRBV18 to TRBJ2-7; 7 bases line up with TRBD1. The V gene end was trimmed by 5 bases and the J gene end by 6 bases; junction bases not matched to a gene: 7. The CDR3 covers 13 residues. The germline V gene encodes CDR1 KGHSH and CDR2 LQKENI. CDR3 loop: CASSSSGTVEQYF. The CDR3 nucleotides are TGTGCCAGCTCATCATCCGGGACAGTCGAGCAGTACTTC.

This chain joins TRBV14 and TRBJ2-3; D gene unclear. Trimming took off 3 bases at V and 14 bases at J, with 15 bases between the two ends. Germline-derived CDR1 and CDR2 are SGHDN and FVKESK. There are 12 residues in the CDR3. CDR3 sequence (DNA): TGTGCCAGCAGCCACGTCGGTACTACTTGGTATTTT. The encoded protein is CASSHVGTTWYF.